Listed below are T cell receptor beta chains from one sample, sequenced in a study of beta chain features in type 1 diabetes. Clones were sequenced by immunoSEQ multiplex PCR, and TCRdb holds only the in-frame ones, with some missing. This table holds roughly 150,000 clones, approximately 8.1% found once. The specimen sequenced was central memory CD4+ T cells from blood. The receptors here all came from a woman between 40 and 55 years old with type 1 diabetes. CDR3s include the opening cysteine and the closing phenylalanine or tryptophan. The order of the fields is V gene, J gene, CDR3 length, clone size, D gene, CDR3 protein, CDR3 DNA. D genes are given only for firm matches. Rows may omit the clone size; those that give it use once, few, many or a size class.

TRBV10-3	TRBJ2-5	14	many	TRBD1	CAISRDRRGETQYF	TGTGCCATCAGCCGGGACAGGCGGGGAGAGACCCAGTACTTC
TRBV18	TRBJ1-2	13	few	TRBD1	CASSPGQDYGYTF	TGTGCCAGCTCACCCGGACAGGATTATGGCTACACCTTC
TRBV7-3	TRBJ1-6	13	NA	NA	CASRDRILSPLHF	TGTGCCAGCCGAGACAGGATTCTTTCACCCCTCCACTTT
TRBV5-1	TRBJ2-7	13	NA	TRBD1	CASRLRTGGEQYF	TGCGCCAGCAGACTACGGACAGGGGGCGAGCAGTACTTC
TRBV5-1	TRBJ2-5	13	few	NA	CASSLSRVETQYF	TGCGCCAGCAGCTTGTCCCGGGTTGAGACCCAGTACTTC
TRBV7-3	TRBJ2-2	15	few	TRBD2	CASSPRASGTGELFF	TGTGCCAGCAGCCCTCGGGCTAGCGGTACCGGGGAGCTGTTTTTT
TRBV6-6	TRBJ2-7	13	NA	NA	CASEGGGRYEQYF	TGTGCCAGCGAGGGGGGAGGGCGATACGAGCAGTACTTC
TRBV5-1	TRBJ1-6	15	NA	TRBD1	CASSLDGTDFSPLHF	TGCGCCAGCAGCTTGGACGGGACAGATTTTTCACCCCTCCACTTT
TRBV4-3	TRBJ2-1	14	NA	TRBD2	CASSQDRLAGEQFF	TGCGCCAGCAGCCAAGATCGACTAGCAGGGGAGCAGTTCTTC
TRBV29-1	TRBJ1-5	13	NA	NA	CSVARSFNQPQHF	TGCAGCGTTGCAAGGAGCTTCAATCAGCCCCAGCATTTT
TRBV9	TRBJ2-7	14	many	NA	CASSVDLGSYEQYF	TGTGCCAGCAGCGTAGATCTCGGGTCCTACGAGCAGTACTTC
TRBV5-1	TRBJ2-5	13	few	NA	CASSSDAGETQYF	TGCGCCAGCAGCTCGGACGCGGGAGAGACCCAGTACTTC
TRBV27	TRBJ1-6	15	NA	TRBD1	CASRGRDRANSPLHF	TGTGCCAGCCGTGGCCGGGACAGGGCTAATTCACCCCTCCACTTT
TRBV15	TRBJ1-5	18	NA	NA	CATSRRIPTSYSNQPQHF	TGTGCCACCAGCAGACGAATTCCGACAAGCTATAGCAATCAGCCCCAGCATTTT
TRBV7-2	TRBJ1-1	14	NA	TRBD1	CASSLGTGRTEAFF	TGTGCCAGCAGCTTGGGGACAGGTCGCACTGAAGCTTTCTTT
TRBV6-5	TRBJ1-5	14	NA	TRBD1	CASSRGQGNQPQHF	TGTGCCAGCAGTCGAGGACAGGGGAATCAGCCCCAGCATTTT
TRBV14	TRBJ1-6	14	few	NA	CASSQGLYNSPLHF	TGTGCCAGCAGCCAAGGACTCTATAATTCACCCCTCCACTTT
TRBV28	TRBJ1-6	13	NA	NA	CASSQGNNSPLHF	TGTGCCAGCAGCCAGGGGAATAATTCACCCCTCCACTTT
TRBV5-1	TRBJ1-1	15	few	NA	CASSTRKAFDTEAFF	TGCGCCAGCAGCACGCGGAAAGCGTTCGACACTGAAGCTTTCTTT
TRBV5-4	TRBJ2-1	15	few	TRBD2	CASTPGLADYNEQFF	TGTGCCAGCACCCCGGGACTAGCGGATTACAATGAGCAGTTCTTC
TRBV4-2	TRBJ1-2	16	few	NA	CASSQGQREVEYGYTF	TGTGCCAGCAGCCAAGGTCAAAGGGAGGTGGAGTATGGCTACACCTTC
TRBV19	TRBJ1-4	16	few	NA	CASSRTAPATNEKLFF	TGTGCCAGTAGTAGGACAGCTCCCGCAACTAATGAAAAACTGTTTTTT